This T cell receptor beta chain was observed in a study of blood T cells in healthy people across ages. V lost 7 bases, J lost 6 bases, and 11 bases lay in between. The CDR3 length is 12 residues. Germline V gene sequence: CDR1 SNHLY, CDR2 FYNNEI. Sample-barcoded 5' priming and a J-beta primer mix drove a second PCR of roughly 6 to 12 cycles. Each of the cDNA molecules was tagged by a template-switch adaptor with 12 random nucleotides. TCRdb ran MiXCR on the 5' RACE reads and lists one entry per CDR3 protein. The sample holds 1,100,000 or so distinct CDR3 sequences, 45% seen once. The clonotype was recovered from a woman aged 55-69 years in good health. The V and J genes are TRBV2 and TRBJ2-3; D unresolved. The sequenced material came from blood. DNA for the CDR3: TGTGCCAGCACCTTGATCCCGGATACGCAGTATTTT. It encodes CASTLIPDTQYF.